This TCR beta chain was identified in a study of Ad26.COV2.S vaccination and SARS-CoV-2 variants. Clones were sequenced by immunoSEQ multiplex PCR, and TCRdb holds only the in-frame ones, with some missing. This sample has 500,000 or so clones, with roughly 87% found just once. The length of the CDR3 is 16 residues. V lost 2 bases and J lost 2, with 13 bases in between. CDR1 SGHVS and CDR2 FQNEAQ come from the germline V gene. This sample's treatment: 15 to 20 received Ad26.COV2.S at low or high dose, single or two shots; 5 received placebo; per-sample allocation not given. All samples were drawn on day 63, counting from the first vaccine or placebo injection.

The sequences come from peripheral blood, collected in a trial of Ad26.COV2.S vaccine versus placebo. The chain couples TRBV7-8 to TRBJ1-5; D gene ambiguous. This sequence was found in a person aged 18-60 years who received the Ad26.COV2.S COVID-19 vaccine or a placebo. CDR3 amino acids: CASSLYRGNRNQPQHF. The CDR3 nucleotides read TGTGCCAGCAGCTTATATCGAGGGAATCGCAATCAGCCCCAGCATTTT. Together with reference TRBV7-8 and TRBJ1-5, the CDR3 gives the full variable domain: GAGVSQSPRYKVAKRGQDVALRCDPISGHVSLFWYQQALGQGPEFLTYFQNEAQLDKSGLPSDRFFAERPEGSVSTLKIQRTQQEDSAVYLCASSLYRGNRNQPQHFGDGTRLSIL.